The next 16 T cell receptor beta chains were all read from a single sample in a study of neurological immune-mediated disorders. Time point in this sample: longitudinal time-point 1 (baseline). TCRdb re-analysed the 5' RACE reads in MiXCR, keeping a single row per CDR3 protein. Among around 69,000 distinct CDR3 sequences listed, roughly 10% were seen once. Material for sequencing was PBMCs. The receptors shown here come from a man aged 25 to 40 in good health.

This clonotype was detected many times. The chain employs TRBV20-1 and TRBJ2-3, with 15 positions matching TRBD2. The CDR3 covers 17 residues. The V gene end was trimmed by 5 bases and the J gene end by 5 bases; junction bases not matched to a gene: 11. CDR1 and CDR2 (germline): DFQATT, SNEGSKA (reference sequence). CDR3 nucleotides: TGCAGTGCTTCCTCCAGGACTAGCGGGAGGGTAGTAGATACGCAGTATTTT. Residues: CSASSRTSGRVVDTQYF.

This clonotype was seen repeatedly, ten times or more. Here the CDR3 reads CASSLSGRETQYF. The CDR3 DNA follows: TGTGCCAGCAGCTTATCGGGGAGAGAGACCCAGTACTTC. The V gene is TRBV7-9, the J gene TRBJ2-5, with a possible D match to TRBD2 (5 bases). V was trimmed by 2 bases and J by 4 bases, leaving 8 bases between them. This CDR3 comprises 13 residues. Germline-derived CDR1 and CDR2 are SEHNR and FQNEAQ (reference sequence).

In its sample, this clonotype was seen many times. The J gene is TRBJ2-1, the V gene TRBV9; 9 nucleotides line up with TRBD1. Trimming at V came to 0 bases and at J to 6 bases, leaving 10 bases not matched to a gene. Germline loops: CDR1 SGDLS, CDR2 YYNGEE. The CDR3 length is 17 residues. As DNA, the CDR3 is TGTGCCAGCAGCGTAGTGGGGACAGGGAACACCGGCAATGAGCAGTTCTTC. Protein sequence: CASSVVGTGNTGNEQFF. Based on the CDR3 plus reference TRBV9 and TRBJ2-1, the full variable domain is DSGVTQTPKHLITATGQRVTLRCSPRSGDLSVYWYQQSLDQGLQFLIQYYNGEERAKGNILERFSAQQFPDLHSELNLSSLELGDSALYFCASSVVGTGNTGNEQFFGPGTRLTVL.

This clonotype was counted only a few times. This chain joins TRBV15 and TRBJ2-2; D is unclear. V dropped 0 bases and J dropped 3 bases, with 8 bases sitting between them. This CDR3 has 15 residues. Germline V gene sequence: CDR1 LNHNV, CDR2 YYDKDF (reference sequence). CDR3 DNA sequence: TGTGCCACCAGCAGAGATGGCAGATACACCGGGGAGCTGTTTTTT. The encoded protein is CATSRDGRYTGELFF.

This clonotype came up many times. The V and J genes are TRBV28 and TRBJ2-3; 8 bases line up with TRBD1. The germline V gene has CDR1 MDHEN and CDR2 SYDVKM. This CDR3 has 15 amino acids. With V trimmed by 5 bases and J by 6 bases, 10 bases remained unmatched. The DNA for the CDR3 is TGTGCCAGCAGTGGGGATCAGGGGGCATCGGATACGCAGTATTTT. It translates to CASSGDQGASDTQYF.

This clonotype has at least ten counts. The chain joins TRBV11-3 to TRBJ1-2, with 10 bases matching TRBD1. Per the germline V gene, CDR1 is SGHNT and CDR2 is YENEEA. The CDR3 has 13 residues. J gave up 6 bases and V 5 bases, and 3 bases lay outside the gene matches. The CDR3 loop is CASSRQGADGYTF. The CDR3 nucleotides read TGTGCCAGCAGCAGACAGGGGGCGGATGGCTACACCTTC.

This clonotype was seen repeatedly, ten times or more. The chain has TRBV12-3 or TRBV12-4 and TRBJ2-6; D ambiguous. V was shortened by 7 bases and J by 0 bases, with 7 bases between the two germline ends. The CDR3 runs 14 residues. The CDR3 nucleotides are TGTGCCAGCATTCGGAGCTCTGGGGCCAACGTCCTGACTTTC. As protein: CASIRSSGANVLTF.

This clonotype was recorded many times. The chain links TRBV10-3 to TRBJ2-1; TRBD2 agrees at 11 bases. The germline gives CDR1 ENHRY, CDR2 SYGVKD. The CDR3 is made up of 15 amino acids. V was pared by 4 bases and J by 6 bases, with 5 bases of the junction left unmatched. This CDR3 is CAISVGGTSGNEQFF. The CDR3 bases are TGTGCCATCAGTGTTGGAGGGACTAGCGGCAATGAGCAGTTCTTC.

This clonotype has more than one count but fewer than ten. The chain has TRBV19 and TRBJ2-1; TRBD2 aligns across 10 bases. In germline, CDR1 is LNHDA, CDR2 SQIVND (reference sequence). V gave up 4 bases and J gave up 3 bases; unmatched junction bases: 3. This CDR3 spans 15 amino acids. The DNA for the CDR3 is TGTGCCAGTAGTACCCTAGCGGGAGACTACAATGAGCAGTTCTTC. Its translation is CASSTLAGDYNEQFF.

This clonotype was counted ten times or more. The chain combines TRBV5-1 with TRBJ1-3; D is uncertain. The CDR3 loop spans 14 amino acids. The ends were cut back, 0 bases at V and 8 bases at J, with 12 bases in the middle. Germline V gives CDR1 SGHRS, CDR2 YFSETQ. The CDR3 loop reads CASSLVGIPDTIYF. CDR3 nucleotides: TGCGCCAGCAGCTTGGTTGGCATCCCGGACACCATATATTTT.

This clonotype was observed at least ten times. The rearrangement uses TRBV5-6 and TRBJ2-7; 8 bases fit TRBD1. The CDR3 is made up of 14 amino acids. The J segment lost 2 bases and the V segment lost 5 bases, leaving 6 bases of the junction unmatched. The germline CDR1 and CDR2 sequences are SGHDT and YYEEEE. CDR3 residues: CASSYRTGTYEQYF. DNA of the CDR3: TGTGCCAGCAGTTACCGGACAGGGACCTACGAGCAGTACTTC.

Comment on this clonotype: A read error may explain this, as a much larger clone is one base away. CDR3: CASSDTISSGESSYNEQFF. The CDR3 nucleotides read TGTGCCAGCAGCGACACCATATCTAGCGGGGAAAGCTCCTACAATGAGCAGTTCTTC. V usage is TRBV9 and J usage is TRBJ2-1, with TRBD2 matching over 9 bases. V was pared by 3 bases and J by 0 bases, with 13 bases of the junction left unmatched. The CDR3 contains 19 residues. CDR1 is SGDLS, CDR2 YYNGEE, per germline. The variable domain in full, with the rest retrieved from reference TRBV9 and TRBJ2-1, is DSGVTQTPKHLITATGQRVTLRCSPRSGDLSVYWYQQSLDQGLQFLIQYYNGEERAKGNILERFSAQQFPDLHSELNLSSLELGDSALYFCASSDTISSGESSYNEQFFGPGTRLTVL.

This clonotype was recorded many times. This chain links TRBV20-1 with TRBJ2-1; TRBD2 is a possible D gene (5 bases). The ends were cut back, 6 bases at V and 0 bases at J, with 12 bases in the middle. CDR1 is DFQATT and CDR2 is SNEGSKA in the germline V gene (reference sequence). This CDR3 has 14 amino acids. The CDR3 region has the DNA TGCAGTGCAAAGCGGTATAGCTCCTACAATGAGCAGTTCTTC. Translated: CSAKRYSSYNEQFF.

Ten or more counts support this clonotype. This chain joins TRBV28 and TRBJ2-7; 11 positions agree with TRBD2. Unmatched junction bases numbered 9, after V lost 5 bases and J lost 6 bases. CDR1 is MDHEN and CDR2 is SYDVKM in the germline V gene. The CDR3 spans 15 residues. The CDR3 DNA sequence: TGTGCCAGCAGTCCGCTACTAGCGGGAGTATCCGAGCAGTACTTC. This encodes CASSPLLAGVSEQYF.

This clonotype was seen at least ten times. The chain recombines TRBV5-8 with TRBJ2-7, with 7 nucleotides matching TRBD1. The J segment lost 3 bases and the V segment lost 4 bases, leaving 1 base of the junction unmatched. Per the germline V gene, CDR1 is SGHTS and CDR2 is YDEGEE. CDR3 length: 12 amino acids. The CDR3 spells CASSPGGYEQYF. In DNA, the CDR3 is TGTGCCAGCAGCCCAGGGGGCTACGAGCAGTACTTC. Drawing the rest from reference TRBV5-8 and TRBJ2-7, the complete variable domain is EAGVTQSPTHLIKTRGQQATLRCSPISGHTSVYWYQQALGLGLQFLLWYDEGEERNRGNFPPRFSGRQFPNYSSELNVNALELEDSALYLCASSPGGYEQYFGPGTRLTVT.

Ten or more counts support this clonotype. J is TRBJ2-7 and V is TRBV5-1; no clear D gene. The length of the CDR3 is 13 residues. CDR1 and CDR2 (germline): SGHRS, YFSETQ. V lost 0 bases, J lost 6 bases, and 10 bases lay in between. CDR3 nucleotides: TGCGCCAGCAGCTTGGCCTCCTCGGGCGAGCAGTACTTC. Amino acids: CASSLASSGEQYF.